This TCR beta chain was recovered during a study of cytomegalovirus exposure and HLA in healthy donors. This clone was counted only a few times. The CDR3 is 18 residues long. The germline V gene encodes CDR1 MNHEY and CDR2 SMNVEV (reference sequence). The junction had 16 bases not matched to a gene; V was cut back by 5 bases and J by 4 bases. The PCR had 60 Vbeta and 13 Jbeta primers. Sequencing used immunoSEQ multiplex PCR; TCRdb keeps in-frame clones, though not all of them. The sample has about 190,000 clones; roughly 85% are singletons. This clonotype originated in a young woman in good health and CMV-seronegative. The material sequenced was PBMCs. The chain couples TRBV27 to TRBJ1-5; 8 bases align to TRBD1. The CDR3 protein is CASSTRPPRTGRNQPQHF. CDR3 bases: TGTGCCAGCAGTACCCGACCCCCCCGGACAGGGAGAAATCAGCCCCAGCATTTT.